Presented here are 22 T cell receptor beta chains from one specimen sequenced in a study of blood T cells in healthy people across ages. A second PCR of about 7 to 12 cycles used a sample-barcoded 5' primer and a J-beta primer mix. TCRdb independently ran MiXCR on the 5' RACE reads; one entry per CDR3 protein. Of some 790,000 distinct CDR3 sequences listed, around 28% are singletons. Source material: blood. The receptors were sampled from an elderly woman in good health.

As concerns this clonotype: Sequence at one end of the junction differs from germline and may be a read error. The genes are TRBV10-2 and TRBJ2-7; D may be TRBD1 or TRBD2 (5 bases each). CDR1 is WSHSY, CDR2 SAAADI, per germline. The CDR3 extends over 13 amino acids. The CDR3 loop is CVSGPGPSYEQYF. DNA for the CDR3: TGCGTCAGCGGACCAGGGCCGTCTTACGAGCAGTACTTC.

This clonotype occurred a few times. This sequence joins TRBV19 and TRBJ1-1; the match to TRBD1 covers 7 bases. Germline CDR1 and CDR2: LNHDA and SQIVND (reference sequence). The CDR3 spans 14 residues. After removal of 7 bases from V and 5 bases from J, the junction contained 10 bases not matched to a gene. The CDR3, as DNA: TGTGCCAGTACCCCCAGGGGGTACGGGACTGAAGCTTTCTTT. Encoded protein: CASTPRGYGTEAFF.

This clonotype was observed at least ten times. The V gene is TRBV29-1, the J gene TRBJ2-7; D gene unclear. The V end lost 7 bases, the J end lost 1 base, and 5 bases lay between the germline ends. The CDR3 runs to 10 residues. Germline V gene lookup returns CDR1 SQVTM and CDR2 ANQGSEA. The CDR3 region has the DNA TGCAGCGCCATGTCCTACGAGCAGTACTTC. This encodes CSAMSYEQYF.

About this clonotype: This may stem from a read error, because a much larger clone lies one nucleotide away. V gene TRBV28 combines with J gene TRBJ1-6; D unclear. This CDR3 spans 11 amino acids. The germline V gene encodes CDR1 MDHEN and CDR2 SYDVKM. Here the CDR3 DNA reads TGTGCCAGCATGGGTGACTCACCCCGCCACTTT. Its protein product is CASMGDSPRHF.

This clonotype appeared many times. The chain carries TRBV7-9 and TRBJ2-2, with D unresolved. V was shortened by 1 base and J by 0 bases, with 9 bases between the two germline ends. This CDR3 spans 16 amino acids. Germline assignment: CDR1 SEHNR and CDR2 FQNEAQ (reference sequence). The CDR3 is CASSLGSAANTGELFF. CDR3 sequence (DNA): TGTGCCAGCAGCTTAGGATCCGCAGCGAACACCGGGGAGCTGTTTTTT. The variable domain in full, with the rest retrieved from reference TRBV7-9 and TRBJ2-2, is DTGVSQNPRHKITKRGQNVTFRCDPISEHNRLYWYRQTLGQGPEFLTYFQNEAQLEKSRLLSDRFSAERPKGSFSTLEIQRTEQGDSAMYLCASSLGSAANTGELFFGEGSRLTVL.

This clonotype was counted a few times. This chain connects TRBV7-6 to TRBJ1-1; TRBD1 is a possible D gene (6 bases). Germline assignment: CDR1 SGHVS and CDR2 FNYEAQ. V was clipped by 0 bases and J by 9 bases, with 17 bases between them. The CDR3 extends over 15 amino acids. The CDR3 DNA is TGTGCCAGCAGCTTAGCGGGTCAGGGGCCTAGTAAAGCTTTCTTT. Its protein product is CASSLAGQGPSKAFF. Using reference TRBV7-6 and TRBJ1-1 for the parts outside the CDR3, the full variable domain is GAGVSQSPRYKVTKRGQDVALRCDPISGHVSLYWYRQALGQGPEFLTYFNYEAQQDKSGLPNDRFSAERPEGSISTLTIQRTEQRDSAMYRCASSLAGQGPSKAFFGQGTRLTVV.

This clonotype was recorded many times. This sequence joins TRBV20-1 and TRBJ2-5; D is unclear. Trimming shortened V by 0 bases and J by 5 bases, and 7 bases separated the two germline ends. The CDR3 runs to 12 residues. The germline V gene has CDR1 DFQATT and CDR2 SNEGSKA (reference sequence). CDR3 bases: TGCAGTGCTAGAGATCTGGTGGAGACCCAGTACTTC. Encoded protein: CSARDLVETQYF.

This clonotype was counted only a few times. A read error is possible here, since a much larger clone lies one base away. The V call is TRBV7-2, the J call TRBJ2-3, with TRBD2 identical over 7 bases. CDR1 is SGHTA and CDR2 is FQGNSA in the germline V gene. CDR3 length: 15 residues. In DNA form, the CDR3 reads TGTGCCGCTGGGGTAGCGGGCCCGAGCACAGATACGCGGTATTTT. Amino acids: CAAGVAGPSTDTRYF.

This clonotype was observed many times. V usage is TRBV7-2 and J usage is TRBJ2-7; D might be TRBD2 (5 bases). V lost 1 base to trimming and J lost 6 bases, with 13 bases between them. The CDR3 spans 14 residues. From germline, CDR1 is SGHTA and CDR2 FQGNSA. The CDR3 nucleotides are TGTGCCAGCAGCTTAGGGTCGGGAAATGGCGAGCAGTACTTC. Translation: CASSLGSGNGEQYF.

This clonotype was seen a few times. This chain uses TRBV7-9 with TRBJ2-6; D unresolved. The CDR3 spans 13 residues. Germline lookup yields CDR1 SEHNR and CDR2 FQNEAQ (reference sequence). With 8 bases removed from V and 4 bases from J, the gap between germline ends came to 9 bases. CDR3 nucleotide sequence: TGTGCCAGCCAGCCCTCCGGGGCCAACGTCCTGACTTTC. It translates to CASQPSGANVLTF.

The gene calls are TRBV7-2 and TRBJ2-5, with D perhaps being TRBD1 or TRBD2 (5 bases each). The DNA end lines up better with TRBJ2-7; the J call may be wrong. The CDR3 consists of 13 residues. From germline, CDR1 is SGHTA and CDR2 FQGNSA. CDR3 residues: CASRGDLGPEQYF. In DNA, the CDR3 is TGTGCCAGCAGGGGGGACCTCGGTCCCGAGCAGTACTTC.

Of note for this clonotype: A much larger clone sits a single nucleotide away, making a read error possible. The chain uses TRBV5-1 and TRBJ2-1, with a weak D call TRBD1 (5 bases). This CDR3 contains 14 residues. V was pared by 0 bases and J by 15 bases, with 19 bases between. The germline CDR1 and CDR2 sequences are SGHRS and YFSETQ. CDR3: CASSLASDQGARFF. The CDR3 nucleotides read TGCGCCAGCAGCTTGGCCTCGGATCAGGGCGCAAGGTTCTTC.

As regards this clonotype: A read error may produce the germline difference seen at one junction end. The chain joins TRBV6-1 to TRBJ2-7; 8 bases map to TRBD1. The CDR3 totals 14 residues. Germline V gene lookup returns CDR1 MNHNS and CDR2 SASEGT. The CDR3 DNA reads TGTGCCAGCAGGTTGGACAGGGACTCCTACGGGCAGTACTTC. It yields the protein CASRLDRDSYGQYF.

This clonotype was found many times. The chain links TRBV5-1 to TRBJ1-1; D unclear. CDR1 is SGHRS and CDR2 is YFSETQ in the germline V gene. The CDR3 has 15 amino acids. V was trimmed by 4 bases and J by 5 bases, leaving 18 bases between them. Here the CDR3 reads CASSVEGNVGTEAFF. DNA of the CDR3: TGCGCCAGCAGCGTCGAAGGGAATGTGGGAACTGAAGCTTTCTTT.

There are many counts of this clonotype. The chain combines TRBV20-1 with TRBJ2-4; D is uncertain. This CDR3 comprises 13 residues. The V and J ends lost 3 bases and 13 bases respectively, with 19 bases between them. Germline CDR1 reads DFQATT; CDR2 reads SNEGSKA (reference sequence). This chain's CDR3 is CSASRVNSGEQYF. The CDR3 nucleotides are TGCAGTGCTAGTAGGGTAAATTCCGGAGAGCAGTACTTC.

The chain couples TRBV2 to TRBJ1-2; D uncertain. The germline CDR1 and CDR2 sequences are SNHLY and FYNNEI. Between the trimmed V and J ends, which lost 1 base and 5 bases, there was a span of 8 bases. The length of the CDR3 is 13 residues. The CDR3 sequence: CASSEGQVYGYTF. For the CDR3, the DNA is TGTGCCAGCAGTGAAGGGCAGGTGTATGGCTACACCTTC. Supplemented by reference TRBV2 and TRBJ1-2, the full variable domain reads EPEVTQTPSHQVTQMGQEVILRCVPISNHLYFYWYRQILGQKVEFLVSFYNNEISEKSEIFDDQFSVERPDGSNFTLKIRSTKLEDSAMYFCASSEGQVYGYTFGSGTRLTVV.

This clonotype was observed a few times. V gene TRBV7-9 combines with J gene TRBJ1-6; 7 bases match TRBD1. The V gene end was trimmed by 4 bases and the J gene end by 0 bases; junction bases not matched to a gene: 9. The CDR3 is made up of 18 amino acids. Germline CDR1 SEHNR, CDR2 FQNEAQ (reference sequence). CDR3 loop: CASSSSGGLSSYNSPLHF. The CDR3 region has the DNA TGTGCCAGCAGCTCCTCAGGGGGTCTTAGCTCCTATAATTCACCCCTCCACTTT.

The V gene is TRBV6-6, the J gene TRBJ2-7; D is tentatively TRBD1 or TRBD2 (7 bases each). The J call may be incorrect, as the DNA end agrees better with TRBJ2-5. In germline, CDR1 is MNHNY, CDR2 SVGAGI (reference sequence). The CDR3 consists of 16 residues. The CDR3 loop reads CASSYGIDREGETQYF. The DNA for the CDR3 is TGTGCCAGCAGTTACGGCATCGACAGGGAGGGGGAGACCCAGTACTTC.

The sample holds many counts of this clonotype. The V gene is TRBV12-3 or TRBV12-4, the J gene TRBJ1-2; 7 nucleotides match TRBD1. V was clipped by 6 bases and J by 7 bases; unmatched bases: 8. The CDR3 has 13 amino acids. The CDR3 nucleotides are TGTGCCAGCAGACGAGGACAGGAACCTGGCTACACCTTC. Amino acid sequence: CASRRGQEPGYTF.

This clonotype showed up many times. The chain combines TRBV7-9 with TRBJ2-1; perhaps TRBD1 as D (6 bases). Trimming took 1 base from V and 8 from J, leaving 12 bases between them. Per the germline V gene, CDR1 is SEHNR and CDR2 is FQNEAQ (reference sequence). This CDR3 region has 14 residues. The CDR3 DNA reads as TGTGCCAGCAGCTTAGAGGTCGCAGGGGATGAGCAGTTCTTC. The encoded protein is CASSLEVAGDEQFF.

This clonotype was detected many times. The rearrangement joins TRBV27 to TRBJ1-4; D is perhaps TRBD1 (5 bases). This CDR3 is 14 amino acids long. V was clipped by 3 bases and J by 8 bases, with 13 bases between them. Germline V gene lookup returns CDR1 MNHEY and CDR2 SMNVEV (reference sequence). Here the CDR3 reads CASSFLGEGEKLFF. CDR3 in DNA: TGTGCCAGCAGTTTCCTTGGTGAGGGGGAAAAACTGTTTTTT.

Many counts were recorded for this clonotype. The chain uses TRBV6-5 and TRBJ2-3, with 7 nucleotides matching TRBD1. The CDR3 length is 13 residues. Germline lookup yields CDR1 MNHEY and CDR2 SVGAGI. V shed 6 bases and J 6 bases; nucleotides not matched to a gene: 6. DNA of the CDR3: TGTGCCAGCAGCCGCGACAGGGTCGATACGCAGTATTTT. Translated: CASSRDRVDTQYF.